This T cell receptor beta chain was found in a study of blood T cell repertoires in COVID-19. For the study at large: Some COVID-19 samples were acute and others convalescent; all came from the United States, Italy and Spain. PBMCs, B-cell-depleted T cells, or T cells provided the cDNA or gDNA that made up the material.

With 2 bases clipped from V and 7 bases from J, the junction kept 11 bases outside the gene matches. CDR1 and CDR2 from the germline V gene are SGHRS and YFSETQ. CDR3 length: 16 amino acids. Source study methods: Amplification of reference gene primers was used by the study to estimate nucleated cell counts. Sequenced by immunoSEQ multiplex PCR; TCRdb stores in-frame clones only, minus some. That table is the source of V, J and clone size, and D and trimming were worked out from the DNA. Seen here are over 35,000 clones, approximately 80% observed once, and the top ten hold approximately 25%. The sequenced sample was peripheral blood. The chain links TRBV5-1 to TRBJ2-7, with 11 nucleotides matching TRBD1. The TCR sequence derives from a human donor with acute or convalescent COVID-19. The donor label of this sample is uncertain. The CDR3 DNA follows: TGCGCCAGCAGCTTCCTGTCCGGGACAGGGGGAGGTGAGCAGTACTTC. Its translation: CASSFLSGTGGGEQYF.